These T cell receptor beta chains were read from a single sample in a study of blood T cell repertoires in COVID-19. Using immunoSEQ multiplex PCR, the repertoire was profiled, and TCRdb retains in-frame clones only, with some absent. The sample holds 200,000 to 250,000 clones; approximately 80% are singletons and the top ten take 1.8%. Sequenced material: PBMCs or T cells enriched from blood (not recorded which). These receptors came from a man aged 55 to 69 who had recovered from COVID-19. Each CDR3 is given with its conserved first and last residue. The D gene is left open where the match is weak.

j_gene,len,v_gene,d_gene,CDR3aa
TRBJ1-1,16,TRBV5-5,TRBD1,CASSHRDRGKNTEAFF
TRBJ1-2,13,TRBV6-5,TRBD1,CASSYRTGDGYTF
TRBJ1-4,14,TRBV2,NA,CASILGQKDEKLFF
TRBJ1-2,17,TRBV5-3,NA,CARSLNRASNSRYGYTF
TRBJ2-1,15,TRBV5-1,TRBD2,CASSTPRGGGNEQFF
TRBJ2-3,14,TRBV24-1,TRBD1,CATSDSGTVDTQYF
TRBJ2-5,14,TRBV7-9,NA,CASSRGRIQETQYF
TRBJ2-7,15,TRBV4-2,NA,CASSQSDIRPHEQYF
TRBJ1-2,16,TRBV18,TRBD1,CASSLRRDRTNYGYTF
TRBJ1-1,12,TRBV24-1,TRBD1,CATRDRGAEAFF
TRBJ2-1,15,TRBV10-3,NA,CAISDHPGDTARQFF
TRBJ2-7,13,TRBV28,TRBD2,CAINSGGKYEQYF
TRBJ2-5,17,TRBV5-6,TRBD1,CASRRVRDSASLETQYF
TRBJ1-2,15,TRBV5-8,NA,CASSSIGGLNYGYTF
TRBJ2-6,23,TRBV13,TRBD1,CASSLFTGGFSTSTRSGANVLTF
TRBJ2-5,18,TRBV15,TRBD1,CATSSHPGQGAPGETQYF
TRBJ2-7,12,TRBV9,TRBD1,CASSGGTGEQYF
TRBJ2-5,14,TRBV19,TRBD1,CATSRGTVQETQYF
TRBJ1-6,15,TRBV2,NA,CASSEVGPYNSPLHF
TRBJ2-7,15,TRBV11-3,NA,CASSWTDGNIYEQYF
TRBJ2-1,15,TRBV24-1,TRBD2,CATSDFSGGAFEQFF
TRBJ2-7,15,TRBV5-1,NA,CASRYSGTSSYEQYF
TRBJ1-5,14,TRBV19,NA,CASSNRVSYQPQHF
TRBJ1-2,12,TRBV19,TRBD1,CASNDQGDGYTF
TRBJ2-2,16,TRBV4-1,NA,CASSQAPSGLHGELFF
TRBJ1-2,13,TRBV18,TRBD1,CASSEGQEYGYTF
TRBJ2-7,15,TRBV7-2,TRBD2,CASSPGLAGVGEQYF
TRBJ2-1,14,TRBV10-1,NA,CASSESALRGEQFF
TRBJ2-5,17,TRBV7-2,TRBD2,CASSRRSSGGGQETQYF
TRBJ1-5,13,TRBV18,NA,CASSPQGFQPQHF
TRBJ1-3,16,TRBV7-2,NA,CASRKGPDNSGNTIYF
TRBJ2-4,16,TRBV5-6,NA,CASSLAGVWAKNIQYF
TRBJ1-2,14,TRBV2,TRBD1,CASNPGQNNYGYTF
TRBJ2-5,15,TRBV9,TRBD2,CASRPGSGGWETQYF
TRBJ2-1,15,TRBV5-6,TRBD2,CASSSLAGAYNEQFF
TRBJ2-7,13,TRBV7-3,TRBD2,CASSPYPGGEQYF
TRBJ1-2,13,TRBV29-1,TRBD1,CSALTGSVSGYTF
TRBJ1-6,15,TRBV18,TRBD1,CASSPGTGSNSPLHF
TRBJ2-7,16,TRBV7-2,NA,CASSLVGGHSSYEQYF
TRBJ1-6,15,TRBV7-2,NA,CASSFEGAYNSPLHF
TRBJ2-1,16,TRBV5-4,TRBD2,CASSFRAGLATNEQFF
TRBJ1-1,15,TRBV10-1,NA,CASSEGHLMNTEAFF
TRBJ1-2,14,TRBV24-1,NA,CATSDSDRNYGYTF
TRBJ2-2,15,TRBV6-5,NA,CASIIQFANTGELFF
TRBJ2-7,12,TRBV6-2/TRBV6-3,NA,CASSYDTRVPYF
TRBJ1-2,14,TRBV5-4,NA,CASSLGQRDYGYTF
TRBJ2-3,17,TRBV7-2,TRBD1,CASSLHRTGFISDTQYF
TRBJ1-2,13,TRBV12-3/TRBV12-4,NA,CASSRSGVYGYTF
TRBJ2-7,14,TRBV5-5,TRBD2,CASSLRLAVHEQYF
TRBJ2-1,14,TRBV7-2,NA,CASSSSQGLSEQFF
TRBJ1-4,13,TRBV6-5,NA,CASRDAEDEKLFF
TRBJ2-1,14,TRBV7-9,NA,CASSLGPGVRQQFF